This TCR beta chain was retrieved from a study of blood T cell repertoires in COVID-19. Looking at the study overall: Acute and convalescent COVID-19 samples came from the United States, Italy and Spain. PBMCs, B-cell-depleted T cells, or T cells provided the cDNA or gDNA that made up the material.

The CDR3 runs 13 residues. V lost 6 bases, J lost 2 bases, and 4 bases stayed unmatched. In germline, CDR1 is SGHAT, CDR2 FQNNGV. Measured with immunoSEQ multiplex PCR; TCRdb has only the in-frame clones, and not every one. Of a few hundred thousand clones listed, about 88% are singletons. Recruitment covered about 25 US areas and drew participants whose ages spanned roughly 18 to 100 years. Before being deemed recovered, Cohort 3 donors had two negative PCRs, clearance, or symptom resolution. This clone was counted once. Sequenced: PBMCs or T cells enriched from blood (not recorded which). V is TRBV11-2 and J is TRBJ2-7; TRBD2 matches 7 bases. The receptor was isolated from a woman aged 40 to 50 who had recovered from COVID-19. This CDR3 reads CASSHGRPYEQYF. The CDR3 DNA follows: TGTGCCAGCAGTCACGGGAGGCCCTACGAGCAGTACTTC.